One sample yielded the 2 T cell receptor beta chains listed below, sequenced in a study of blood T cell repertoires in COVID-19. Data came from immunoSEQ multiplex PCR; TCRdb stores just in-frame clones and leaves some out. The top ten hold about 1.5% of the sample, which has about 360,000 clones, about 89% seen once. Source material: PBMCs or T cells enriched from blood (not recorded which). The receptors here all came from a man younger than 40 who had recovered from COVID-19.

This chain joins TRBV12-5 and TRBJ1-1; no definite D call. Germline assignment: CDR1 LGHNT and CDR2 FRNRAP. V lost 2 bases and J lost 0, with 7 bases in between. CDR3 length: 14 amino acids. The CDR3 sequence: CASGLPRMNTEAFF. The CDR3 bases are TGTGCTAGTGGTTTGCCCAGGATGAACACTGAAGCTTTCTTT. Looking up the rest from reference TRBV12-5 and TRBJ1-1 gives the full variable domain: DARVTQTPRHKVTEMGQEVTMRCQPILGHNTVFWYRQTMMQGLELLAYFRNRAPLDDSGMPKDRFSAEMPDATLATLKIQPSEPRDSAVYFCASGLPRMNTEAFFGQGTRLTVV.

Here the CDR3 reads CASSTGTPTYTQYF. CDR3 nucleotides: TGTGCCAGCAGCACCGGGACTCCTACCTATACGCAGTATTTT. The rearrangement uses TRBV11-3 and TRBJ2-3, with D possibly matching TRBD2 (6 bases). The V end lost 5 bases, the J end lost 7 bases, and 16 bases lay between the germline ends. CDR3 size: 14 residues. From germline, CDR1 is SGHNT and CDR2 YENEEA.